This is a list of T cell receptor beta chains from one sample in a study of regulatory T cells in long-lasting Graves disease. TCRdb redid the calling of the multiplex PCR reads with MiXCR, one entry per CDR3 protein. This table has 700,000 or so distinct CDR3 sequences, 25% to 30% appearing once. Sequenced material: peripheral blood mononuclear cells (PBMCs), taken when the disease was refractory, from a patient treated with antithyroid drugs. The source is a female donor with Graves disease. Both conserved end residues are trimmed from each CDR3.

v_gene: TRBV28; j_gene: TRBJ1-1; CDR3aa: ASSLADMNTEAF
v_gene: TRBV20-1; j_gene: TRBJ1-6; CDR3aa: SATIGYNSPLH
v_gene: TRBV10-3; j_gene: TRBJ1-6; CDR3aa: ASTPREAPTSPLH
v_gene: TRBV12-5; j_gene: TRBJ1-5; CDR3aa: ASGTDYSNQPQH
v_gene: TRBV7-9; j_gene: TRBJ2-5; CDR3aa: ASSLVSRQETQY
v_gene: TRBV19; j_gene: TRBJ1-2; CDR3aa: ASSMRGAGYGYT
v_gene: TRBV7-3; j_gene: TRBJ2-7; CDR3aa: ASSLPSGKTFSYEQY
v_gene: TRBV29-1; j_gene: TRBJ2-7; CDR3aa: SALGGTGVEQY
v_gene: TRBV12-3/TRBV12-4; j_gene: TRBJ2-3; CDR3aa: ASSPPGWGADTQY
v_gene: TRBV7-2; j_gene: TRBJ2-2; CDR3aa: ARGTGEANTGELF